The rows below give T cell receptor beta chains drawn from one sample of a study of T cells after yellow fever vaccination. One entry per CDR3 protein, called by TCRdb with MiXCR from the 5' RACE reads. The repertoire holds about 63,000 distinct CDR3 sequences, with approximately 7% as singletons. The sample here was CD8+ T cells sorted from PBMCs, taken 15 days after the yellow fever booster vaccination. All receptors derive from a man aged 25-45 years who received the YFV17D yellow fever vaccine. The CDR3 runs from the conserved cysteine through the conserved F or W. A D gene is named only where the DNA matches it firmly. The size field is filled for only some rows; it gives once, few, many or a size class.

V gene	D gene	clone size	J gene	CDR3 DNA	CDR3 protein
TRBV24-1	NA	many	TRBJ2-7	TGTGCCAAAAAGGTGGACTACGAGCAGTACTTC	CAKKVDYEQYF
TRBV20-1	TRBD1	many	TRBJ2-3	TGCAGTGCTGAGACAGGGGGCGTAAGGGATACGCAGTATTTT	CSAETGGVRDTQYF
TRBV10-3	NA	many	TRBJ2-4	TGTGCCATCAGTGAGTCAGGAGGGAGGCTAGCCAAAAACATTCAGTACTTC	CAISESGGRLAKNIQYF
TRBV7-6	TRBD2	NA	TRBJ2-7	TGTGCCAGCAGCTTAACGGGCGGGAGGGCCTCCGAGCAGTACTTC	CASSLTGGRASEQYF
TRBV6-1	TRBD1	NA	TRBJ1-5	TGTGCCAGCAGTGAACTAACAGGGGTCCAGCCCCAGCATTTT	CASSELTGVQPQHF
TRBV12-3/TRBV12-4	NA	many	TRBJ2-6	TGTGCCAGCAATAGACGTCAGGGGGGTTTGGATGGGGCCAACGTCCTGACTTTC	CASNRRQGGLDGANVLTF
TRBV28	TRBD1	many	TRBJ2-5	TGTGCCAGCAGTGATCCGGGACAGCAAGAGACCCAGTACTTC	CASSDPGQQETQYF
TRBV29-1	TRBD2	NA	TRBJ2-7	TGCAGCGTGGGGGGGGACTCCTACGAGCAGTACTTC	CSVGGDSYEQYF
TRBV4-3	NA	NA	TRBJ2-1	TGCGCCAGCAGCCAAGACATCGAGGGGGGGGAGCAGTTCTTC	CASSQDIEGGEQFF
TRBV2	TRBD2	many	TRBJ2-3	TGTGCCAGTCAGGGTACCTATACTAGCGCTCGTGGTACGCAGTATTTT	CASQGTYTSARGTQYF
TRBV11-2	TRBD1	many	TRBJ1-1	TGTGCCAGCAGTCGTATAAGGGACAGGCCTTTGGACACTGAAGCTTTCTTT	CASSRIRDRPLDTEAFF
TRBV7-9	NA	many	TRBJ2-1	TGTGCCAGCAGCTTAAGTTTTATCGAGGAGTTCTTC	CASSLSFIEEFF
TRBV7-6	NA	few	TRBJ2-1	TGTGCCAGCAGCTTATCGGGAGACTCCTACAATGAGCAGTTCTTC	CASSLSGDSYNEQFF
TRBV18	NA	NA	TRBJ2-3	TGTGCCAGCTCACTCGGACGGGGCGATACGCAGTATTTT	CASSLGRGDTQYF
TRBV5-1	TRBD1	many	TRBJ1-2	TGCGCCAGCACCCTTGAGCCGGGACAGGGTTTCTATGGCTACACCTTC	CASTLEPGQGFYGYTF
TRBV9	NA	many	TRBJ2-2	TGTGCCAGCAGCGGGTCCGGGACTCTGACCGGGGAGCTGTTTTTT	CASSGSGTLTGELFF